The 24 T cell receptor beta chains reported below all come from one sample, sequenced in a study of identical twins. TCRdb processed the 5' RACE reads anew with MiXCR; each CDR3 protein has one entry. This table holds some 500,000 distinct CDR3 sequences, around a tenth found once. This sample also belongs to another study, concerning yellow fever vaccine responses in identical twins.

The sample was PBMCs. The receptors originated from a woman aged 18-29 years in good health.

This clonotype has at least ten counts. J is TRBJ1-1 and V is TRBV29-1; D unresolved. The V gene's germline CDR1 is SQVTM and CDR2 ANQGSEA. This CDR3 is built from 13 residues. Trimming pared 6 bases from V and 1 base from J, leaving 12 bases between. This CDR3 reads CSVIRERNTEAFF. The DNA for the CDR3 is TGCAGCGTGATACGGGAAAGGAACACTGAAGCTTTCTTT.

This clonotype came up a few times. A read error may explain this, as a much larger clone is one base away. The chain combines TRBV29-1 with TRBJ2-1; TRBD1 aligns across 7 bases. The CDR3 extends over 13 amino acids. Germline CDR1 reads SQVTM; CDR2 reads ANQGSEA. Unmatched junction bases numbered 3, after V lost 3 bases and J lost 4 bases. The CDR3 here is CSVERGLYNEQFF. CDR3 DNA sequence: TGCAGCGTTGAGAGGGGGCTTTACAATGAGCAGTTCTTC.

The V call is TRBV7-2, the J call TRBJ2-1; the match to TRBD2 covers 10 bases. The germline CDR1 and CDR2 sequences are SGHTA and FQGNSA. The CDR3 spans 15 residues. Trimming took 4 bases from V and 7 from J; bases not matched to a gene: 7. The CDR3 protein is CASSSRLAGDNEQFF. The DNA for the CDR3 is TGTGCCAGCAGCTCCCGGCTAGCGGGAGATAATGAGCAGTTCTTC.

This clonotype was observed many times. The chain is built from TRBV3-1 and TRBJ2-3; D possibly corresponds to TRBD1 (6 bases). The V and J ends lost 1 base and 2 bases respectively, with 10 bases between them. The CDR3 contains 15 residues. Looked up from germline, CDR1 is LGHDT and CDR2 is YNNKEL (reference sequence). CDR3 in amino acids: CASSQAGANTDTQYF. The CDR3 DNA reads TGTGCCAGCAGCCAAGCAGGGGCGAACACAGATACGCAGTATTTT.

The chain joins TRBV28 to TRBJ2-1, with 8 bases aligning to TRBD2. This CDR3 is built from 17 residues. The ends lost 5 bases at V and 2 bases at J; junction bases unmatched: 11. Germline V gene lookup returns CDR1 MDHEN and CDR2 SYDVKM. The CDR3 region is CASSLYSGSLAYNEQFF. The CDR3 DNA sequence: TGTGCCAGCAGTCTATACAGCGGGAGTCTTGCCTACAATGAGCAGTTCTTC. Full variable domain (missing parts from reference TRBV28 and TRBJ2-1): DVKVTQSSRYLVKRTGEKVFLECVQDMDHENMFWYRQDPGLGLRLIYFSYDVKMKEKGDIPEGYSVSREKKERFSLILESASTNQTSMYLCASSLYSGSLAYNEQFFGPGTRLTVL.

This clonotype was seen many times. The chain links TRBV3-1 to TRBJ1-6; D is undetermined. V was clipped by 5 bases and J by 9 bases, with 11 bases between them. The germline CDR1 and CDR2 sequences are LGHDT and YNNKEL (reference sequence). This CDR3 is 13 amino acids long. The CDR3 reads CASSNPGVSPLHF. Written as DNA, the CDR3 is TGTGCCAGCAGCAACCCTGGGGTTTCACCCCTCCACTTT.

The CDR3 DNA reads as TGTGCCAGCAGCTTAGGGGGACTAGCGGGAGGGCCGGGGTACTTC. Translation: CASSLGGLAGGPGYF. This rearrangement joins TRBV7-2 to TRBJ2-7; TRBD2 matches 16 bases. The CDR3 loop spans 15 amino acids. J was trimmed by 12 bases and V by 1 base; bases with no gene match: 6. Germline V lookup: CDR1 SGHTA, CDR2 FQGNSA.

CDR3 DNA sequence: TGTGCCAGCAGCCTAGGGACTAGCGGGGGGGGACAAGAGACCCAGTACTTC. This codes for CASSLGTSGGGQETQYF. The rearrangement joins TRBV6-1 to TRBJ2-5; 16 bases line up with TRBD2. The CDR3 loop spans 17 amino acids. With 6 bases clipped from V and 2 bases from J, the junction kept 6 bases outside the gene matches. Germline loops: CDR1 MNHNS, CDR2 SASEGT.

This clonotype appeared many times. The chain is built from TRBV29-1 and TRBJ2-7; TRBD1 aligns across 8 bases. With V trimmed by 5 bases and J by 6 bases, 9 bases remained unmatched. CDR1 is SQVTM, CDR2 ANQGSEA, per germline. The CDR3 totals 13 residues. The CDR3: CSVQGADNGEQYF. The DNA of the CDR3 is TGCAGCGTTCAGGGGGCAGATAACGGCGAGCAGTACTTC.

The chain carries TRBV15 and TRBJ2-1; D is uncertain. CDR3 length: 13 residues. The ends were cut back, 0 bases at V and 8 bases at J, with 8 bases in the middle. The germline CDR1 and CDR2 sequences are LNHNV and YYDKDF (reference sequence). CDR3 loop: CATSRDLRDEQFF. DNA of the CDR3: TGTGCCACCAGCAGAGATCTACGGGATGAGCAGTTCTTC.

This clonotype has a handful of counts. J is TRBJ2-2 and V is TRBV20-1; TRBD1 aligns across 8 bases. With 3 bases clipped from V and 3 bases from J, the junction kept 9 bases outside the gene matches. The germline CDR1 and CDR2 sequences are DFQATT and SNEGSKA (reference sequence). The CDR3 spans 16 residues. The CDR3 region has the DNA TGCAGTGCTAGTAGACCAGGGGGCTATGACACCGGGGAGCTGTTTTTT. Translation gives CSASRPGGYDTGELFF.

This clonotype showed up just a few times. This chain joins TRBV7-8 and TRBJ2-3; TRBD1 matches 9 bases. The ends lost 3 bases at V and 1 base at J; junction bases unmatched: 5. The germline V gene has CDR1 SGHVS and CDR2 FQNEAQ. CDR3 length: 16 amino acids. This CDR3 is CASSLLRTGGTDTQYF. For the CDR3, the DNA is TGTGCCAGCAGCTTGCTTCGGACAGGGGGCACAGATACGCAGTATTTT.

This clonotype turned up a few times. The V call is TRBV24-1, the J call TRBJ2-7, with 9 bases fitting TRBD1. The CDR3 spans 15 residues. Trimming removed 3 bases from V and 3 bases from J; junction bases left unmatched: 5. Germline V lookup: CDR1 KGHDR, CDR2 SFDVKD. The DNA for the CDR3 is TGTGCCACCAGTGATCCCGGGACAGGGTTCTACGAGCAGTACTTC. It yields the protein CATSDPGTGFYEQYF.

At least ten counts were recorded for this clonotype. The chain recombines TRBV25-1 with TRBJ1-6; weak D call: TRBD1 (6 bases). V was pared by 8 bases and J by 10 bases, with 12 bases between. This CDR3 contains 12 residues. The germline V gene encodes CDR1 MGHDK and CDR2 SYGVNS. The CDR3 protein is CASRAQGSPLHF. The CDR3 DNA is TGTGCCAGCCGGGCCCAGGGGTCACCCCTCCACTTT.

The J gene is TRBJ2-7, the V gene TRBV28; possible D gene TRBD2, 7 bases. V dropped 6 bases and J dropped 4 bases, with 22 bases sitting between them. Germline V CDR1 and CDR2: MDHEN, SYDVKM. The CDR3 loop spans 16 amino acids. CDR3 DNA sequence: TGTGCCAGCAGACTCCCCCCTGGGGGGAGGGGGTACGAGCAGTACTTC. Protein: CASRLPPGGRGYEQYF.

This clonotype has only a few counts. The V gene is TRBV7-6, the J gene TRBJ2-3, with D uncertain. Germline CDR1 SGHVS, CDR2 FNYEAQ. The V and J ends lost 5 bases and 0 bases respectively, with 15 bases between them. The CDR3 is 16 residues long. CDR3 bases: TGTGCCAGCAGCCCGGGTTTACGGACCAGCACAGATACGCAGTATTTT. Its protein product is CASSPGLRTSTDTQYF.

This clonotype appeared a few times. The V call is TRBV4-3, the J call TRBJ2-7, with D uncertain. The CDR3 consists of 13 residues. CDR1 is LGHNA and CDR2 is YSLEER in the germline V gene. V lost 0 bases, J lost 7 bases, and 10 bases lay in between. CDR3 amino acids: CASSQEVWREQYF. CDR3 DNA sequence: TGCGCCAGCAGCCAAGAAGTCTGGCGGGAGCAGTACTTC.

This clonotype was counted a few times. The gene calls are TRBV7-9 and TRBJ2-3; 9 positions agree with TRBD1. Trimming took 4 bases from V and 2 from J; bases not matched to a gene: 4. CDR1 SEHNR and CDR2 FQNEAQ come from the germline V gene (reference sequence). The CDR3 sequence is 15 residues long. The CDR3 loop reads CASSSGTGTTDTQYF. CDR3 DNA sequence: TGTGCCAGCAGCTCCGGGACAGGGACCACAGATACGCAGTATTTT.

This clonotype was detected only a few times. The chain joins TRBV5-6 to TRBJ2-7; the match to TRBD2 covers 8 bases. The CDR3 sequence is 18 residues long. Germline CDR1 reads SGHDT; CDR2 reads YYEEEE. The V segment lost 3 bases and the J segment 3 bases; nucleotides outside the gene matches: 17. CDR3 in amino acids: CASSYRPSGGRLGYEQYF. The CDR3 DNA reads TGTGCCAGCAGCTACCGTCCAAGCGGGGGTAGACTTGGCTACGAGCAGTACTTC.

This clonotype was counted ten times or more. V usage is TRBV4-1 and J usage is TRBJ1-5; D is undetermined. Germline V gene sequence: CDR1 MGHRA, CDR2 YSYEKL. V lost 0 bases and J 3 bases, leaving 12 bases between the germline ends. There are 16 residues in the CDR3. The CDR3 region has the DNA TGCGCCAGCAGCCAAGAACCTTCCCCGGCCAATCAGCCCCAGCATTTT. Amino acids: CASSQEPSPANQPQHF.

This clonotype was observed at least ten times. CDR3 nucleotide sequence: TGTGCCAGCAGCCGAGACAGACCAACTAATGAAAAACTGTTTTTT. As protein: CASSRDRPTNEKLFF. V and J are TRBV6-1 and TRBJ1-4; D might be TRBD1 (5 bases). This CDR3 is built from 15 residues. Germline V gene data show CDR1 as MNHNS and CDR2 as SASEGT. V was cut by 6 bases and J by 0 bases, with 11 bases left in between.

The chain recombines TRBV5-6 with TRBJ2-3, with 12 positions matching TRBD2. This CDR3 has 16 amino acids. Germline V gives CDR1 SGHDT, CDR2 YYEEEE. Unmatched junction bases numbered 4, after V lost 0 bases and J lost 5 bases. CDR3 amino acids: CASSLGTSGKGDTQYF. CDR3 coding DNA: TGTGCCAGCAGCTTGGGGACTAGCGGGAAGGGAGATACGCAGTATTTT.

The chain couples TRBV6-2 or TRBV6-3 to TRBJ2-7; 11 nucleotides agree with TRBD2. Germline V gene sequence: CDR1 MNHEY, CDR2 SVGEGT. V shed 2 bases and J 0 bases; nucleotides not matched to a gene: 9. The CDR3 length is 18 residues. The CDR3 region is CASSYHRTSGPSSYEQYF. DNA of the CDR3: TGTGCCAGCAGTTACCACAGGACTAGCGGGCCGAGCTCCTACGAGCAGTACTTC.

The V call is TRBV29-1, the J call TRBJ1-1; 7 bases align to TRBD1. After removal of 6 bases from V and 8 bases from J, the junction contained 6 bases not matched to a gene. This CDR3 region has 11 residues. Germline V lookup: CDR1 SQVTM, CDR2 ANQGSEA. The CDR3 is CSVVIQGEAFF. The CDR3, as DNA: TGCAGCGTCGTAATACAGGGGGAAGCTTTCTTT.